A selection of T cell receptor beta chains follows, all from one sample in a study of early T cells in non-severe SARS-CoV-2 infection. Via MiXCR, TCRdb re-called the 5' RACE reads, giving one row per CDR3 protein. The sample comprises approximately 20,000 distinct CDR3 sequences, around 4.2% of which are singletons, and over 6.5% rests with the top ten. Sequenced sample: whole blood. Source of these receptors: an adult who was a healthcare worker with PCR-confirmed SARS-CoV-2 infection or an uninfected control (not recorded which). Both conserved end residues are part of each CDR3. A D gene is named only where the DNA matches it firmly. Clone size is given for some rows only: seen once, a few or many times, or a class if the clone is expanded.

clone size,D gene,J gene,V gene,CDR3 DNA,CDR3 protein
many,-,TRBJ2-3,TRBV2,TGTGCCAGCAGCGAGGGGAGAGTTAGCGGAGGCCTGACAGATACGCAGTATTTT,CASSEGRVSGGLTDTQYF
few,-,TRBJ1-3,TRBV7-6,TGTGCCAGCAGCTTGGGGCAACCCAGGACCGGAAACACCATATATTTT,CASSLGQPRTGNTIYF
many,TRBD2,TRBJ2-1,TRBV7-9,TGTGCCAGCAGCTCACTAGCGGGCTACAATGAGCAGTTCTTC,CASSSLAGYNEQFF
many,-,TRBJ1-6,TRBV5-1,TGCGCCAGCAGCTTGGCATGGAGAGATAATTCACCCCTCCACTTT,CASSLAWRDNSPLHF
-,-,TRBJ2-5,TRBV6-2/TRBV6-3,TGTGCCAGCACCATGGGATGGGGTGGGCGAGAGACCCAGTACTTC,CASTMGWGGRETQYF
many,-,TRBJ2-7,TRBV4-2,TGTGCCAGCAGCCAAGCGGGACTGCCCTACGAGCAGTACTTC,CASSQAGLPYEQYF
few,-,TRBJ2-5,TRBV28,TGTGCCAGCAGTGTCAGGGAGACCCAGTACTTC,CASSVRETQYF
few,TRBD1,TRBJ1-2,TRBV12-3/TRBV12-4,TGTGCCAGCAGGTCGACAGGGCCGAAGCTCTTCTATGGCTACACCTTC,CASRSTGPKLFYGYTF
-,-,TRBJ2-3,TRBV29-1,TGCAGCGTTGGGAAAGGTGGGGGGATCGCAGATACGCAGTATTTT,CSVGKGGGIADTQYF
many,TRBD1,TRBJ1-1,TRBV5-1,TGCGCCAGCAGCATGGGACAGGGGGCGGAAGCTTTCTTT,CASSMGQGAEAFF